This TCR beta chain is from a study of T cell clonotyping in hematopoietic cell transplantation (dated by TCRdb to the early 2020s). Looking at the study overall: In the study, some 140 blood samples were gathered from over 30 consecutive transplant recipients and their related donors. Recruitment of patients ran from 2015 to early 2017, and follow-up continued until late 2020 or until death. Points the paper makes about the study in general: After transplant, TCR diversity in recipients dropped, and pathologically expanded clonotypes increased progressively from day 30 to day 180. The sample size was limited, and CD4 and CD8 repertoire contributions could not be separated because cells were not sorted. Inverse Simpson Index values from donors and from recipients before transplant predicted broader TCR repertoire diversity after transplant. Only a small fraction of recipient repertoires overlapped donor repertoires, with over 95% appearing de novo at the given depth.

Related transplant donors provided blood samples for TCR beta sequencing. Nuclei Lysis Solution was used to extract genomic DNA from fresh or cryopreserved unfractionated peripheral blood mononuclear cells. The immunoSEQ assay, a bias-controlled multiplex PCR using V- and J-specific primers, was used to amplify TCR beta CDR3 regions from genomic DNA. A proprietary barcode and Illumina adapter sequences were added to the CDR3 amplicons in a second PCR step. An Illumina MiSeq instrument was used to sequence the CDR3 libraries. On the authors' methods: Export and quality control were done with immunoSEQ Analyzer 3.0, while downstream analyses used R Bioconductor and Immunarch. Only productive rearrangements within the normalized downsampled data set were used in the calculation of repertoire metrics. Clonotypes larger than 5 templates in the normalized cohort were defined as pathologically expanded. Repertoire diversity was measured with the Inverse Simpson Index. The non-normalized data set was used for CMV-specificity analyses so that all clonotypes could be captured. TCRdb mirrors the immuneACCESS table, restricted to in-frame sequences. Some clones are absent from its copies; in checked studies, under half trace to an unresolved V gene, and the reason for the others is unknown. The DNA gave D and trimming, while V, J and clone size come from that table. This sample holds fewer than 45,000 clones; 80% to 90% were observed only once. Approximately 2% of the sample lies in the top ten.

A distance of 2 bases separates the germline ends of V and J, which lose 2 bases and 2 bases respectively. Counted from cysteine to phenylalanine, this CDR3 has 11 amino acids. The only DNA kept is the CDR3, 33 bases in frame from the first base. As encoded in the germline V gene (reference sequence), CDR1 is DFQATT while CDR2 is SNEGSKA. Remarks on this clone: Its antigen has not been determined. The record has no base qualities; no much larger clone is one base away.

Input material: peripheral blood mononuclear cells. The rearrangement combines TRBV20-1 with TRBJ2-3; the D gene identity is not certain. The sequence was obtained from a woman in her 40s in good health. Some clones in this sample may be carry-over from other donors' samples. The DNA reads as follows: TGCAGTGCTAGATCCACAGATACGCAGTATTTT. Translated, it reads CSARSTDTQYF.